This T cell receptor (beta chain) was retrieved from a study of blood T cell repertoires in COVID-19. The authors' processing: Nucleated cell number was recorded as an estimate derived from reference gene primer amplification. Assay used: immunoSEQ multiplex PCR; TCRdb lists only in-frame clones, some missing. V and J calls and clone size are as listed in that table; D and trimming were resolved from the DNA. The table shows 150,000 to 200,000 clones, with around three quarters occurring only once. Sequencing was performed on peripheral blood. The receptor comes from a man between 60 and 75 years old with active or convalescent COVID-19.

The CDR3 sequence: CASSSNLAGAAKNIQYF. The CDR3 coding sequence is TGTGCCAGCAGCTCAAATCTAGCGGGAGCGGCCAAAAACATTCAGTACTTC. This chain joins TRBV7-2 and TRBJ2-4; 10 bases are a match to TRBD2. CDR3 length equals 17 residues. Germline V lookup: CDR1 SGHTA, CDR2 FQGNSA. V shed 4 bases and J 1 base; nucleotides not matched to a gene: 7.